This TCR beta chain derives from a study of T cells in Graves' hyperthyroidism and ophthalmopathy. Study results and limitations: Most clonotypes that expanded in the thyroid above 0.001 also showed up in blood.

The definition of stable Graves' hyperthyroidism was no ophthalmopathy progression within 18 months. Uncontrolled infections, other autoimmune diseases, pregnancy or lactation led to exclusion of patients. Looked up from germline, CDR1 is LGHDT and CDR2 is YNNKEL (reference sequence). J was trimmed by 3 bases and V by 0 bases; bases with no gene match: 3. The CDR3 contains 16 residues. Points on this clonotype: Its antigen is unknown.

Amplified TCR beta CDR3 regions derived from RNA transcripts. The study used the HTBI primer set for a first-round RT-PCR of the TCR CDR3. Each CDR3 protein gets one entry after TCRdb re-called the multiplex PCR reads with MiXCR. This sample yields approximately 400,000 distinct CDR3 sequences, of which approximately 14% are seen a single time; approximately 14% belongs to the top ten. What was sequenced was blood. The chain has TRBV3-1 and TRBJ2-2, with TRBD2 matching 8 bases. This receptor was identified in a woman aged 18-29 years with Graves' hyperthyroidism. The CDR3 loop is CASSQDPGGDTGELFF. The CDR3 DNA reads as TGTGCCAGCAGCCAAGATCCCGGGGGGGACACCGGGGAGCTGTTTTTT.